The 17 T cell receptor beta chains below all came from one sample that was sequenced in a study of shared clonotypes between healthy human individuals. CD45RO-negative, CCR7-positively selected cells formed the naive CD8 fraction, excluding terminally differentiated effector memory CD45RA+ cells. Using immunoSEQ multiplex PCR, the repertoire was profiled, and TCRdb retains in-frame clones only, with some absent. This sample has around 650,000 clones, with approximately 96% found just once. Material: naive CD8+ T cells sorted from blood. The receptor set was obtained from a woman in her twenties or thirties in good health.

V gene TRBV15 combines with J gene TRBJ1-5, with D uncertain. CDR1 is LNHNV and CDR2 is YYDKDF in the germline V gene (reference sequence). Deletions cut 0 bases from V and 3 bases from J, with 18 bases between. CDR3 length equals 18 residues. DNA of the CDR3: TGTGCCACCAGCAGAGATAGTGGTGTGGGTCCGCTCAATCAGCCCCAGCATTTT. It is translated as CATSRDSGVGPLNQPQHF.

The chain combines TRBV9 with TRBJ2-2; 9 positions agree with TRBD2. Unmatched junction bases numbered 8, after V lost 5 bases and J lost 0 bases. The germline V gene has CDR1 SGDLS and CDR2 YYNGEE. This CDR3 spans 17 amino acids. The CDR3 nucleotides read TGTGCCAGCAGTCATAATAGCGGGAGAGCGAACACCGGGGAGCTGTTTTTT. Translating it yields CASSHNSGRANTGELFF.

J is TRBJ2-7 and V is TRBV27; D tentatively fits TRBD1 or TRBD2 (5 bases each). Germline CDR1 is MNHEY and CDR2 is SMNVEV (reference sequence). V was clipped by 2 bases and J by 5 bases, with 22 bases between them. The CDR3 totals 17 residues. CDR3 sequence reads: CASSLNDPRDHVHEQYF. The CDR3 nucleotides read TGTGCCAGCAGTTTAAACGATCCAAGGGACCACGTCCACGAGCAGTACTTC.

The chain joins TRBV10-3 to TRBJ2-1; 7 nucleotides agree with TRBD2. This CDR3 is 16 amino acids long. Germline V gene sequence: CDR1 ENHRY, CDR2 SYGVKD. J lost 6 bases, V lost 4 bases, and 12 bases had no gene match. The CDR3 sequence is CAISALEPSGLNEQFF. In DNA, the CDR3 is TGTGCCATCAGTGCACTAGAGCCTAGCGGACTCAATGAGCAGTTCTTC.

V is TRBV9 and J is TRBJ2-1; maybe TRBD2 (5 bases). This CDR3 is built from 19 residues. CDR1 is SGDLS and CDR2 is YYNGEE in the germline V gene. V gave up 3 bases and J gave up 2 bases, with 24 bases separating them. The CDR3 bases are TGTGCCAGCAGCGAGAGTATGTCGGGTGAGGGAGACCCCTACAATGAGCAGTTCTTC. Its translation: CASSESMSGEGDPYNEQFF.

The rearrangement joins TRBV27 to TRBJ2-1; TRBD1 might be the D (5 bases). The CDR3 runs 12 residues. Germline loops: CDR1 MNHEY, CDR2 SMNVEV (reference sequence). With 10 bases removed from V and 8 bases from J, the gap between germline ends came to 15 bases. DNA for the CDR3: TGTGCCACCGCGGACATTTATGATGAGCAGTTCTTC. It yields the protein CATADIYDEQFF.

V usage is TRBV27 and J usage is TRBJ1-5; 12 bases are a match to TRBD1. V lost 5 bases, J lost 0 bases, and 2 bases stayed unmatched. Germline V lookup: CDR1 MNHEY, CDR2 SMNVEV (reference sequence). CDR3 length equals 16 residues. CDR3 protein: CASSGDRGPSNQPQHF. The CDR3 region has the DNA TGTGCCAGCAGTGGGGACAGGGGGCCTAGCAATCAGCCCCAGCATTTT.

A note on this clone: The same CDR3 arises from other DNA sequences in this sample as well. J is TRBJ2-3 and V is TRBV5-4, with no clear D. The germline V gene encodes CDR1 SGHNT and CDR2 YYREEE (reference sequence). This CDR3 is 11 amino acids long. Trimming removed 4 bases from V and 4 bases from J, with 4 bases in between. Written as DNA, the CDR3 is TGTGCCAGCAGCGCGGCAGATACGCAGTATTTT. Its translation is CASSAADTQYF.

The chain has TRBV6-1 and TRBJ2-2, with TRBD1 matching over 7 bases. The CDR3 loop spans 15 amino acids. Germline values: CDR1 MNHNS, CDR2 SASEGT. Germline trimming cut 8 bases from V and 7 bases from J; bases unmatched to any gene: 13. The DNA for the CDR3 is TGTGCCAGCCGTTGGGGCAGGGGGTTCGGCGGGGAGCTGTTTTTT. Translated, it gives CASRWGRGFGGELFF.

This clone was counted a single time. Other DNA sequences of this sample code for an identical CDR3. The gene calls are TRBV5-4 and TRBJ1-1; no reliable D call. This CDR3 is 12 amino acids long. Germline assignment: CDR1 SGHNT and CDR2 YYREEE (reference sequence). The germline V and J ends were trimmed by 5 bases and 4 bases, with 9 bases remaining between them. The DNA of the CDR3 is TGTGCCAGCAGTCTTGGGTCCACTGAAGCTTTCTTT. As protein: CASSLGSTEAFF.

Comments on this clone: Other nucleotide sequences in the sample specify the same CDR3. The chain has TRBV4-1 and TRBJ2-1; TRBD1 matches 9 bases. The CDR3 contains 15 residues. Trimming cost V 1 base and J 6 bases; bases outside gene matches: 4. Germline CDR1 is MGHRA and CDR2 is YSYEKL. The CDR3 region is CASSQGTGAGNEQFF. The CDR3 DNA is TGCGCCAGCAGCCAAGGGACAGGGGCAGGCAATGAGCAGTTCTTC.

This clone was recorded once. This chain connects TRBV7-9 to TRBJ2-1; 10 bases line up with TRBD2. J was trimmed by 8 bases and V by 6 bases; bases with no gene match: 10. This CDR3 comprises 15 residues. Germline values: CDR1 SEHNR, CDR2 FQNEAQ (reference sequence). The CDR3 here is CASRSGTSESDEQFF. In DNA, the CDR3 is TGTGCCAGCAGGTCCGGGACTAGCGAATCGGATGAGCAGTTCTTC.

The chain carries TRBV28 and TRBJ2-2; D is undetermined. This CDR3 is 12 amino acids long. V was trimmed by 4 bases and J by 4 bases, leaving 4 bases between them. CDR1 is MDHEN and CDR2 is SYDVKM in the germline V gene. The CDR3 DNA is TGTGCCAGCAGTTACCTCACCGGGGAGCTGTTTTTT. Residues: CASSYLTGELFF.

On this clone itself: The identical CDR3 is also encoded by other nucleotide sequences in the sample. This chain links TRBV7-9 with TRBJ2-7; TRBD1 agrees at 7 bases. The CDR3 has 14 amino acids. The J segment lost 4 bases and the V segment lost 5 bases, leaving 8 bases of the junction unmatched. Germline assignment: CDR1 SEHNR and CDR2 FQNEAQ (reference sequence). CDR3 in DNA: TGTGCCAGCAGCCCCCGGGACAGAGCTTACGAGCAGTACTTC. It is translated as CASSPRDRAYEQYF.

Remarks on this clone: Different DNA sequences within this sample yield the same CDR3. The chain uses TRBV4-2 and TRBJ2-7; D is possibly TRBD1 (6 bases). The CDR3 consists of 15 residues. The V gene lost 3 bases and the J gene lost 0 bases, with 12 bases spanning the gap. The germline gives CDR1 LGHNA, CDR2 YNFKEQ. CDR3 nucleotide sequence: TGTGCCAGCAGCCAGGAAGACAGGAGCTCCTACGAGCAGTACTTC. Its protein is CASSQEDRSSYEQYF.

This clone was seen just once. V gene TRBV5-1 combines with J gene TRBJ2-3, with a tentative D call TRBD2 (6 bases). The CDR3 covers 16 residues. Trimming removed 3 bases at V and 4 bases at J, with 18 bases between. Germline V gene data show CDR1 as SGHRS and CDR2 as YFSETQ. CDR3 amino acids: CASSSGSTLVPDTQYF. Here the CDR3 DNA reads TGCGCCAGCAGCTCCGGGAGTACGTTGGTGCCAGATACGCAGTATTTT.

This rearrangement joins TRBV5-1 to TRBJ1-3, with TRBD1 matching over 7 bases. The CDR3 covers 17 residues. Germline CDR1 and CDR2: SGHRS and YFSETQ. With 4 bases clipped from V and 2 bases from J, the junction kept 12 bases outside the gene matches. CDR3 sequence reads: CASSLGDRALPGNTIYF. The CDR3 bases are TGCGCCAGCAGCCTGGGGGACAGAGCGCTCCCTGGAAACACCATATATTTT.